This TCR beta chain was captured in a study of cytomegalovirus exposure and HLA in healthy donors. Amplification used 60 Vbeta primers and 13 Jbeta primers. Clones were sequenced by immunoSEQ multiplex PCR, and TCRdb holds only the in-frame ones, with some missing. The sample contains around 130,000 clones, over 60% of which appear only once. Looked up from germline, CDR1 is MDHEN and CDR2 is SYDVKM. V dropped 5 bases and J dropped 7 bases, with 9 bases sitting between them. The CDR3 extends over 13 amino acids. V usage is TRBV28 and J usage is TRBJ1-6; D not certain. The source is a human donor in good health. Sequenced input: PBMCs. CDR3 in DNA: TGTGCCAGCAGTACGACTGGGAATTCACCCCTCCACTTT. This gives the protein CASSTTGNSPLHF.